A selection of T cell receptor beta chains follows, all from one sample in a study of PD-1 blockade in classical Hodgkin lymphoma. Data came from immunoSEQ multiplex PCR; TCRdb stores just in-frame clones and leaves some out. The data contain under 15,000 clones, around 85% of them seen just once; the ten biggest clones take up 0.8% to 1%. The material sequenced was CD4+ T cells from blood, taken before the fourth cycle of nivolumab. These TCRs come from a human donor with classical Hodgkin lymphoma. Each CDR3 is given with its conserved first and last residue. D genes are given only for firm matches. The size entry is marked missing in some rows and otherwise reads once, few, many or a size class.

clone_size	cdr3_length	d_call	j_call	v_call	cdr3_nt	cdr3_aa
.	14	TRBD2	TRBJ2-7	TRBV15	TGTGCCACCAGCCACCCGGGAGGGACACTCGAGCAGTACTTC	CATSHPGGTLEQYF
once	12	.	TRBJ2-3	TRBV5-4	TGTGCCAGCAGCCCCAGCACAGATACGCAGTATTTT	CASSPSTDTQYF
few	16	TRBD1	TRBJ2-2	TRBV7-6	TGTGCCAGCAGCTACGCCGGGACAGGGGTCACCGGGGAGCTGTTTTTT	CASSYAGTGVTGELFF
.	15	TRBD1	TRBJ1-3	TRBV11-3	TGTGCCAGCAGCCTACAACAGGGGGCTGGAAACACCATATATTTT	CASSLQQGAGNTIYF
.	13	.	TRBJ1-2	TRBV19	TGTGCCAGTAAGCGTCAGGACGGCTATGGCTACACCTTC	CASKRQDGYGYTF
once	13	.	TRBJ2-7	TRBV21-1	TGTGCCAGCAGCAAAAGGGAAAGATGCGAGCAGTACTTC	CASSKRERCEQYF
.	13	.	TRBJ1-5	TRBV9	TGTGCCAGCAGCGTTCGCTTAAATCAGCCCCAGCATTTT	CASSVRLNQPQHF
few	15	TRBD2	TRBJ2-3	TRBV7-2	TGTGCCAGCAGTTCTAGCGGGCCAGGCACAGATACGCAGTATTTT	CASSSSGPGTDTQYF
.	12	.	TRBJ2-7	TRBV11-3	TGTGCCAGCACCGGGGCAGGGTACGAGCAGTACTTC	CASTGAGYEQYF
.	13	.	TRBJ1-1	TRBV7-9	TGTGCCAGCAGCCCACGCGATAACACTGAAGCTTTCTTT	CASSPRDNTEAFF
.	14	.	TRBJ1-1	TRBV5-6	TGTGCCAGCAGAAGAGCTTTTGGGAACGCTGAAGCTTTCTTT	CASRRAFGNAEAFF
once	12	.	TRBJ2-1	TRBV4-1	TGCGCCAGCAGCCACGAATACAATGAGCAGTTCTTC	CASSHEYNEQFF
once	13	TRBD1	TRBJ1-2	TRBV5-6	TGTGCCAGCAGCCCGGGACAGGGCTATGGCTACACCTTC	CASSPGQGYGYTF
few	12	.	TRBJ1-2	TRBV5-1	TGCGCCAGCAGCTTGGCAGGGAATGGCTACACCTTC	CASSLAGNGYTF
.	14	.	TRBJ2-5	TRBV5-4	TGTGCCAGCAGCTTGGCCGCCGGTCAAGAGACCCAGTACTTC	CASSLAAGQETQYF
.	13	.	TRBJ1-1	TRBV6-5	TGTGCCAGCAGCACCCGGGACTCCACTGAAGCTTTCTTT	CASSTRDSTEAFF
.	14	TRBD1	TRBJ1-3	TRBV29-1	TGCAGCGCCGGGGACAGGGGGTCTGGAAACACCATATATTTT	CSAGDRGSGNTIYF
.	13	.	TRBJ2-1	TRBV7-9	TGTGCCAGCAGCTTAGGGGGGGAAACTGAGCAGTTCTTC	CASSLGGETEQFF
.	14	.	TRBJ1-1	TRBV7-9	TGTGCCAGCAGCTTAGGACAGAAGAACACTGAAGCTTTCTTT	CASSLGQKNTEAFF
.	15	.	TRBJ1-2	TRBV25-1	TGTGCCAGCAGTGCGGGACTTATAGGGTTCTATGGCTACACCTTC	CASSAGLIGFYGYTF
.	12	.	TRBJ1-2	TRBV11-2	TGTGCCAGCAGCTTAAATTATCGTGGCTACACCTTC	CASSLNYRGYTF
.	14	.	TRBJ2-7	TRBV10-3	TGTGCCATCGGGGTTCGGAGAGAAACCTACGAGCAGTACTTC	CAIGVRRETYEQYF
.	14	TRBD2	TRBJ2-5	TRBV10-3	TGTGCCATCAGCCGGACTAGCGGTCAAGAGACCCAGTACTTC	CAISRTSGQETQYF
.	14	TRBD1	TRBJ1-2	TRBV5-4	TGTGCCAGCAGCGGGGGACAGCAGGGCTATGGCTACACCTTC	CASSGGQQGYGYTF
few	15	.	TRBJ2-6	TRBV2	TGTGCCAGCAGTACACAGGGAACTGGGGCCAACGTCCTGACTTTC	CASSTQGTGANVLTF
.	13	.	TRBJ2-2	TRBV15	TGTGCCACGAGTGCGGCGAACACCGGGGAGCTGTTTTTT	CATSAANTGELFF
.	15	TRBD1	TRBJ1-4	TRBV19	TGTGCCAGTTCGCGTATGGGACAGGGGGATGAAAAACTGTTTTTT	CASSRMGQGDEKLFF
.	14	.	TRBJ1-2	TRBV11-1	TGTGCCAGCAGCTTAGCCACAGCGGGCTATGGCTACACCTTC	CASSLATAGYGYTF
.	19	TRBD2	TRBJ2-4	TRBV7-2	TGTGCCAGCAGCTCCGGACTAGCGGGGTCCTACCTAGCCAAAAACATTCAGTACTTC	CASSSGLAGSYLAKNIQYF
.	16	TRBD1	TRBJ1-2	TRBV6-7	TGTGCCAGCAGCGACGGACAGGGCCTAGTGTGGAATGGCTACACCTTC	CASSDGQGLVWNGYTF
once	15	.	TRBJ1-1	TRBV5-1	TGCGCCAGCAGCTTGTTGAGCAGGGTGAACACTGAAGCTTTCTTT	CASSLLSRVNTEAFF
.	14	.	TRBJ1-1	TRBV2	TGTGCCAGCAGTGTAATCATTGGGGAGACTGAAGCTTTCTTT	CASSVIIGETEAFF
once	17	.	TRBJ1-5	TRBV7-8	TGTGCCAGCAGCCCACCCCCTTTTGGGACTAATAACCAGCCCCAGCATTTT	CASSPPPFGTNNQPQHF
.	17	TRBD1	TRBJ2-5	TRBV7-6	TGTGCCAGCAGCCCAAAATCCACGGACAGGGCAGAAGAGACCCAGTACTTC	CASSPKSTDRAEETQYF
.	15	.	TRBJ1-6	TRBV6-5	TGTGCCAGCAGTTACTCGAATTATAGGAGTTCACCCCTCCACTTT	CASSYSNYRSSPLHF
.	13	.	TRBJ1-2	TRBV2	TGTGCCAGCAGTGAACCGACGGGTTATGGCTACACCTTC	CASSEPTGYGYTF
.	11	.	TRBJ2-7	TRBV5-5	TGTGCCAGCAATAAGGGTCGCGAGCAGTACTTC	CASNKGREQYF
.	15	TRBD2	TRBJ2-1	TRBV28	TGTGCCAGCAGTCCCTGGACTAGCGGGAACAATGAGCAGTTCTTC	CASSPWTSGNNEQFF
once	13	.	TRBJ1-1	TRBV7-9	TGTGCCAGCAGCTTAGGGGGCCCCACTGAAGCTTTCTTT	CASSLGGPTEAFF
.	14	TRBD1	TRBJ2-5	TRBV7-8	TGTGCCAGCGAACAGGGGGCTTGGACAGAGACCCAGTACTTC	CASEQGAWTETQYF
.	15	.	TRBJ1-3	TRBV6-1	TGTGCCAGCAGTGTTCAAGTACAGAAGGAAAACACCATATATTTT	CASSVQVQKENTIYF
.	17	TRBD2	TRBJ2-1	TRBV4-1	TGCGCCAGCAGCCGGGAAGAGCAGCGGGAGGGGTACAATGAGCAGTTCTTC	CASSREEQREGYNEQFF
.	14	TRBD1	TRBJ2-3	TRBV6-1	TGTGCCCTCAGGGAGACAGGGCGCACAGATACGCAGTATTTT	CALRETGRTDTQYF
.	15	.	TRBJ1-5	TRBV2	TGTGCCAGCAGCGAACAGGGTCGCAGCAATCAGCCCCAGCATTTT	CASSEQGRSNQPQHF
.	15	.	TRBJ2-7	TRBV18	TGTGCCAGCTCACCATTAGCTCCAGCCTCCTACGAGCAGTACTTC	CASSPLAPASYEQYF
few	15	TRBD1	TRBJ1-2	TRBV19	TGTGCCAGTAGTAAGATTTCGGGACAGGGATATGGCTACACCTTC	CASSKISGQGYGYTF
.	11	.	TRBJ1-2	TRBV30	TGTGCCTGGAGTGTAGCGGGGAGGAACACCTTC	CAWSVAGRNTF
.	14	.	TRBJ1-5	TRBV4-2	TGTGCCAGCAGCCAAGATGCTAGGGGCCAGCCCCAGCATTTT	CASSQDARGQPQHF
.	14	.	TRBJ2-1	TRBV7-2	TGTGCCAGCAGCTTAGTAGGAGGGCGCAATGAGCAGTTCTTC	CASSLVGGRNEQFF
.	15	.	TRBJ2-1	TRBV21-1	TGTGCCAGCAGCAAAGGTCAGTTCCGCTACAATGAGCAGTTCTTC	CASSKGQFRYNEQFF
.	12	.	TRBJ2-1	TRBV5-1	TGCGCCAGCAGCTTGACCGGTAATGAGCAGTTCTTC	CASSLTGNEQFF
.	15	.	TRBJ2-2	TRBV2	TGTGCCAGCAGGGAGGACTGGGTGGTTGCCGGGGAGCTGTTTTTT	CASREDWVVAGELFF
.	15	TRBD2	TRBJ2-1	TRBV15	TGTGCCACCAGCAGAGTAGGGCGGGGGGGCAATGAGCAGTTCTTC	CATSRVGRGGNEQFF
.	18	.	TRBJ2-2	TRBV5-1	TGCGCCAGCAGCCAGACTCCCTCTAGGGCGGCGAACACCGGGGAGCTGTTTTTT	CASSQTPSRAANTGELFF
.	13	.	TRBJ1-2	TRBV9	TGTGCCAGCAGCGTTGACACCAACTATGGCTACACCTTC	CASSVDTNYGYTF